These 32 T cell receptor beta chains were all obtained from the same sample, sequenced in a study of blood T cell repertoires in COVID-19. The method was immunoSEQ multiplex PCR; TCRdb's version includes in-frame clones alone and lacks a portion of them. The repertoire includes around 70,000 clones, 87% of them detected once, and 29% sits in the top ten. The sequencing sample was made of peripheral blood. These receptor sequences come from an elderly woman with active or convalescent COVID-19.

The chain carries TRBV9 and TRBJ1-2; D is uncertain. The CDR3 has 16 residues. V was shortened by 0 bases and J by 4 bases, with 16 bases between the two germline ends. CDR1 is SGDLS and CDR2 is YYNGEE in the germline V gene. CDR3 coding DNA: TGTGCCAGCAGCGTAGTCTTTACCCCAGGCCTCTATGGCTACACCTTC. It yields the protein CASSVVFTPGLYGYTF.

The chain employs TRBV19 and TRBJ1-2, with TRBD1 identical over 12 bases. The CDR3 contains 15 residues. The germline V gene has CDR1 LNHDA and CDR2 SQIVND (reference sequence). V was clipped by 5 bases and J by 7 bases; unmatched bases: 8. In nucleotides, the CDR3 is TGTGCCAGTAGTCCCAGGGACAGGGGGCCCAGTGGCTACACCTTC. This codes for CASSPRDRGPSGYTF. Supplemented by reference TRBV19 and TRBJ1-2, the full variable domain reads DGGITQSPKYLFRKEGQNVTLSCEQNLNHDAMYWYRQDPGQGLRLIYYSQIVNDFQKGDIAEGYSVSREKKESFPLTVTSAQKNPTAFYLCASSPRDRGPSGYTFGSGTRLTVV.

This chain connects TRBV13 to TRBJ2-1; 9 bases line up with TRBD1. J was trimmed by 6 bases and V by 4 bases; bases with no gene match: 4. CDR1 is PRHDT and CDR2 is FYEKMQ in the germline V gene (reference sequence). This CDR3 has 14 residues. The CDR3 nucleotides read TGTGCCAGCAGCTCCGGGACAGGGATCAATGAGCAGTTCTTC. It translates to CASSSGTGINEQFF.

The rearrangement links TRBV7-2 to TRBJ2-5, with 9 bases that match TRBD1. The germline gives CDR1 SGHTA, CDR2 FQGNSA. The CDR3 extends over 16 amino acids. The V and J ends lost 5 bases and 7 bases, in that order; junction bases with no gene match: 14. This CDR3 is CASSALPGTGSGTQYF. CDR3 nucleotides: TGTGCCAGCAGCGCTCTTCCGGGGACAGGGTCGGGGACCCAGTACTTC.

This chain joins TRBV28 and TRBJ2-3; 7 bases are a match to TRBD1. The CDR3 is 15 residues long. CDR1 MDHEN and CDR2 SYDVKM come from the germline V gene. J gave up 0 bases and V 5 bases, and 5 bases lay outside the gene matches. The CDR3 nucleotides read TGTGCCAGCAGTACCTCAGGGGGTAGCACAGATACGCAGTATTTT. This encodes CASSTSGGSTDTQYF.

The chain links TRBV25-1 to TRBJ2-1; a possible D gene is TRBD2 (6 bases). The germline V gene has CDR1 MGHDK and CDR2 SYGVNS. Trimming took off 4 bases at V and 2 bases at J, with 15 bases between the two ends. The CDR3 contains 16 residues. Here the CDR3 DNA reads TGTGCCAGCAGTGGACTTTTAGCGGAAACCTACAATGAGCAGTTCTTC. Amino acid sequence: CASSGLLAETYNEQFF.

This clone was seen once. The rearrangement links TRBV15 to TRBJ2-5; 10 nucleotides match TRBD1. The germline V gene has CDR1 LNHNV and CDR2 YYDKDF (reference sequence). V lost 6 bases to trimming and J lost 2 bases; unmatched junction nucleotides: 6. CDR3 length: 15 residues. The CDR3 sequence: CATSRDRGPQETQYF. As DNA, the CDR3 is TGTGCCACCAGTCGGGACAGGGGACCACAAGAGACCCAGTACTTC. Filled out from reference TRBV15 and TRBJ2-5, the complete variable domain reads DAMVIQNPRYQVTQFGKPVTLSCSQTLNHNVMYWYQQKSSQAPKLLFHYYDKDFNNEADTPDNFQSRRPNTSFCFLDIRSPGLGDTAMYLCATSRDRGPQETQYFGPGTRLLVL.

The chain links TRBV7-2 to TRBJ1-1; D not resolved. Trimming cost V 3 bases and J 0 bases, with 8 bases left between them. Germline V lookup: CDR1 SGHTA, CDR2 FQGNSA. The CDR3 runs to 14 residues. The CDR3 reads CASSFVGMNTEAFF. The CDR3 coding sequence is TGTGCCAGCAGCTTTGTGGGCATGAACACTGAAGCTTTCTTT.

This chain connects TRBV29-1 to TRBJ2-7; 8 bases are a match to TRBD1. CDR3 length: 13 amino acids. The germline V gene encodes CDR1 SQVTM and CDR2 ANQGSEA. J gave up 5 bases and V 4 bases, and 7 bases lay outside the gene matches. CDR3 sequence (DNA): TGCAGCGTTGCTGGGACAGGAGGCGACGAGCAGTACTTC. This codes for CSVAGTGGDEQYF.

DNA for the CDR3: TGTGCCAGCAGCCCCAGTCGGGGAATGGGCTACACCTTC. Amino acid sequence: CASSPSRGMGYTF. The rearrangement uses TRBV14 and TRBJ1-2; D gene uncertain. This CDR3 region has 13 residues. CDR1 and CDR2 (germline): SGHDN, FVKESK. V lost 4 bases and J lost 8, with 14 bases in between.

The chain carries TRBV10-3 and TRBJ1-1, with 12 bases aligning to TRBD1. Germline V CDR1 and CDR2: ENHRY, SYGVKD. Trimming took 6 bases from V and 8 from J; bases not matched to a gene: 1. This CDR3 has 12 amino acids. CDR3 protein: CAISGTGGEAFF. CDR3 bases: TGTGCCATCAGCGGGACAGGGGGCGAAGCTTTCTTT.

The chain uses TRBV7-2 and TRBJ1-5, with D uncertain. The CDR3 runs to 13 residues. Germline V gives CDR1 SGHTA, CDR2 FQGNSA. V lost 4 bases, J lost 4 bases, and 8 bases lay in between. The CDR3 loop is CASSSHGNQPQHF. As DNA, the CDR3 is TGTGCCAGCAGCTCCCACGGGAATCAGCCCCAGCATTTT.

As DNA, the CDR3 is TGTGCCAGCAGCCCTGGGTTGACAAGCCACGAGCAGTACTTC. It encodes CASSPGLTSHEQYF. This sequence joins TRBV11-3 and TRBJ2-7; the D is unclear. V gave up 5 bases and J gave up 5 bases, with 16 bases separating them. The V gene's germline CDR1 is SGHNT and CDR2 YENEEA. The CDR3 has 14 amino acids.

The chain has TRBV18 and TRBJ1-1; TRBD1 might be the D (5 bases). CDR1 KGHSH and CDR2 LQKENI come from the germline V gene. V was cut by 2 bases and J by 7 bases, with 11 bases left in between. The CDR3 covers 13 residues. The CDR3 DNA reads as TGTGCCAGCTCACCAGGACATCAGAATGAAGCTTTCTTT. It codes for CASSPGHQNEAFF.

V gene TRBV6-5 combines with J gene TRBJ1-1; D gene ambiguous. V was trimmed by 7 bases and J by 1 base, leaving 4 bases between them. The CDR3 runs to 11 residues. Germline V CDR1 and CDR2: MNHEY, SVGAGI. The CDR3 sequence: CASTGNTEAFF. Written as DNA, the CDR3 is TGTGCCAGCACAGGGAACACTGAAGCTTTCTTT.

The chain has TRBV3-1 (or the pseudogene TRBV3-2) and TRBJ2-7; the match to TRBD1 covers 7 bases. CDR1 and CDR2 from the germline V gene are LGHDT and YNNKEL (reference sequence). This CDR3 region has 11 residues. Trimming removed 1 base from V and 12 bases from J; junction bases left unmatched: 3. CDR3 nucleotide sequence: TGTGCCAGCAGCCAAGGGGGACAGTTGTACTTC. It yields the protein CASSQGGQLYF.

The chain links TRBV7-2 to TRBJ1-6, with D unclear. Per the germline V gene, CDR1 is SGHTA and CDR2 is FQGNSA. There are 12 residues in the CDR3. V shed 1 base and J shed 10 bases, with 5 bases lying between them. CDR3 DNA sequence: TGTGCCAGCAGCTTAGATCAATCACCCCTCCACTTT. Translation gives CASSLDQSPLHF.

Here the CDR3 reads CASRGDRSSYEQYF. The CDR3 DNA reads TGTGCCAGCCGGGGGGACAGGTCGTCGTACGAGCAGTACTTC. The V and J genes are TRBV5-4 and TRBJ2-7, with D possibly being TRBD1 (8 bases). Germline V gene data show CDR1 as SGHNT and CDR2 as YYREEE (reference sequence). This CDR3 contains 14 residues. Trimming removed 7 bases from V and 4 bases from J, with 18 bases in between.

The chain uses TRBV4-3 and TRBJ2-7; TRBD2 aligns across 11 bases. This CDR3 has 20 amino acids. The J segment lost 5 bases and the V segment lost 0 bases, leaving 18 bases of the junction unmatched. In germline, CDR1 is LGHNA, CDR2 YSLEER. Here the CDR3 DNA reads TGCGCCAGCAGCCAAGATTATAGTGCTGGGCTAGCGGGGGGTACCCACGAGCAGTACTTC. It translates to CASSQDYSAGLAGGTHEQYF.

The gene calls are TRBV7-9 and TRBJ1-5, with 8 bases matching TRBD1. V shed 5 bases, J shed 7 bases, and the junction held 16 bases outside the gene matches. This CDR3 has 17 residues. Per germline, CDR1 SEHNR and CDR2 FQNEAQ (reference sequence). CDR3 sequence: CASSLEFQGARGQPQHF. CDR3 sequence (DNA): TGTGCCAGCAGCCTAGAGTTCCAGGGGGCCCGCGGCCAGCCCCAGCATTTT.

This clone came up once. The chain uses TRBV29-1 and TRBJ2-5, with TRBD1 identical over 7 bases. The CDR3 is made up of 13 amino acids. J lost 4 bases, V lost 6 bases, and 8 bases had no gene match. Germline CDR1 and CDR2: SQVTM and ANQGSEA. The CDR3 reads CSVNRGIGETQYF. CDR3 DNA: TGCAGCGTCAACAGGGGAATCGGAGAGACCCAGTACTTC. Variable domain in full (rest from reference TRBV29-1 and TRBJ2-5): SAVISQKPSRDICQRGTSLTIQCQVDSQVTMMFWYRQQPGQSLTLIATANQGSEATYESGFVIDKFPISRPNLTFSTLTVSNMSPEDSSIYLCSVNRGIGETQYFGPGTRLLVL.

The rearrangement links TRBV28 to TRBJ1-2, with TRBD1 matching over 10 bases. V trimming: 5 bases; J trimming: 5 bases; junction bases outside the gene matches: 11. This CDR3 has 16 residues. The germline CDR1 and CDR2 sequences are MDHEN and SYDVKM. The CDR3, as DNA: TGTGCCAGCAGTCCACCCGGGACAGGGGTCTGGTATGGCTACACCTTC. Translated: CASSPPGTGVWYGYTF.

This clone was counted a few times. The J gene is TRBJ1-6, the V gene TRBV5-1, with 8 bases that match TRBD1. The CDR3 runs to 15 residues. Germline CDR1 is SGHRS and CDR2 is YFSETQ. The junction had 3 bases not matched to a gene; V was cut back by 0 bases and J by 7 bases. The CDR3 region has the DNA TGCGCCAGCAGCTTGGGACAGGGGATAAATTCACCCCTCCACTTT. It codes for CASSLGQGINSPLHF.

The rearrangement joins TRBV4-1 to TRBJ1-5; TRBD1 might be the D (5 bases). The CDR3 contains 18 residues. From germline, CDR1 is MGHRA and CDR2 YSYEKL. Trimming left V 0 bases short and J 3 bases short, with 18 bases between. The CDR3 coding sequence is TGCGCCAGCAGCCAAGATATCAATTTGGGCAGGGTCAATCAGCCCCAGCATTTT. As protein: CASSQDINLGRVNQPQHF.

This chain links TRBV7-3 with TRBJ2-7; the D is unclear. The V gene's germline CDR1 is SGHTA and CDR2 FQGTGA. V lost 3 bases and J 4 bases, leaving 13 bases between the germline ends. The CDR3 is 14 amino acids. The CDR3 DNA follows: TGTGCCAGCAGCTTTTTAGCCCTCCGATACGAGCAGTACTTC. It yields the protein CASSFLALRYEQYF. The full variable domain, rest sourced from reference TRBV7-3 and TRBJ2-7, is GAGVSQTPSNKVTEKGKYVELRCDPISGHTALYWYRQSLGQGPEFLIYFQGTGAADDSGLPNDRFFAVRPEGSVSTLKIQRTERGDSAVYLCASSFLALRYEQYFGPGTRLTVT.

In nucleotides, the CDR3 is TGTGCCAGCAGCCAAGGGACTAGCGGGGGGGCCTTGTACAATGAGCAGTTCTTC. Translating gives CASSQGTSGGALYNEQFF. The chain combines TRBV3-1 (or the pseudogene TRBV3-2) with TRBJ2-1; TRBD2 matches 15 bases. V lost 1 base to trimming and J lost 4 bases; unmatched junction nucleotides: 5. CDR1 LGHDT and CDR2 YNNKEL come from the germline V gene (reference sequence). The CDR3 contains 18 residues.

This sequence joins TRBV9 and TRBJ2-1, with 12 positions matching TRBD2. Looked up from germline, CDR1 is SGDLS and CDR2 is YYNGEE. Trimming removed 3 bases from V and 8 bases from J; junction bases left unmatched: 9. The CDR3 consists of 16 residues. The CDR3 DNA follows: TGTGCCAGCAGCGCACTAACTAGCGGGGGGCTGGATGAGCAGTTCTTC. Translation: CASSALTSGGLDEQFF.

The chain couples TRBV2 to TRBJ1-6, with 10 nucleotides matching TRBD1. J lost 8 bases, V lost 5 bases, and 6 bases had no gene match. This CDR3 comprises 15 residues. Looked up from germline, CDR1 is SNHLY and CDR2 is FYNNEI. The CDR3 DNA sequence: TGTGCCAGCAGTATATCCGGGACAGGGGATTCACCCCTCCACTTT. Its protein product is CASSISGTGDSPLHF.

The genes are TRBV3-1 (or the pseudogene TRBV3-2) and TRBJ2-1; no reliable D call. Per the germline V gene, CDR1 is LGHDT and CDR2 is YNNKEL (reference sequence). The CDR3 sequence is 15 residues long. Trimming removed 0 bases at V and 6 bases at J, with 12 bases between. The CDR3 nucleotides read TGTGCCAGCAGCCAAGAGGGTCTAGTGGGCAATGAGCAGTTCTTC. Its protein product is CASSQEGLVGNEQFF.

CDR3 DNA sequence: TGTGCCAGCAGCCCACGACCGGGCACCGGGGAGCTGTTTTTT. Its translation: CASSPRPGTGELFF. This chain uses TRBV7-2 with TRBJ2-2; D unclear. The germline V gene encodes CDR1 SGHTA and CDR2 FQGNSA. Trimming left V 5 bases short and J 4 bases short, with 11 bases between. The CDR3 loop spans 14 amino acids.

The J gene is TRBJ1-4, the V gene TRBV6-5; D is unresolved. Germline V gene lookup returns CDR1 MNHEY and CDR2 SVGAGI. The CDR3 length is 16 residues. The V end was cut by 0 bases, the J end by 0 bases, with 8 bases between. CDR3 protein: CASSYSTTTTNEKLFF. As DNA, the CDR3 is TGTGCCAGCAGTTACTCTACTACAACAACTAATGAAAAACTGTTTTTT.

The gene calls are TRBV13 and TRBJ1-6, with TRBD1 matching over 9 bases. With V trimmed by 5 bases and J by 7 bases, 6 bases remained unmatched. Germline-derived CDR1 and CDR2 are PRHDT and FYEKMQ (reference sequence). The CDR3 runs to 15 residues. DNA for the CDR3: TGTGCCAGCAGCAACAACAGGGGGCTGAATTCACCCCTCCACTTT. The encoded protein is CASSNNRGLNSPLHF.